A selection of T cell receptor beta chains follows, all from one sample in a study of T cells in Graves' hyperthyroidism and ophthalmopathy. TCRdb processed the multiplex PCR reads anew with MiXCR; each CDR3 protein has one entry. This table has 90,000 to 120,000 distinct CDR3 sequences, approximately 16% appearing once. The specimen sequenced was blood. The receptors were gathered from a woman in her forties or fifties with Graves' hyperthyroidism. The CDR3 runs from the conserved cysteine through the conserved F or W. The order of the fields is J gene, D gene, clone size, V gene, CDR3 protein. The D gene is left open where the match is weak. The size entry is marked missing in some rows and otherwise reads once, few, many or a size class.

>TRBJ2-3|TRBD2|many|TRBV10-3
CASQGTSGITDTQYF
>TRBJ2-7|.|.|TRBV2
CASTRGGTSSYGQYF
>TRBJ2-1|.|many|TRBV27
CASSSTGPPNEQFF
>TRBJ2-3|.|.|TRBV9
CASSVGVGSTDTQYF
>TRBJ2-7|TRBD2|many|TRBV10-1
CASSEGSGSGEQYF
>TRBJ2-4|TRBD2|many|TRBV7-6
CASSSGLTGGNIQYF
>TRBJ2-1|TRBD2|many|TRBV4-1
CASNSPERLAGGWEQFF
>TRBJ1-2|.|many|TRBV6-1
CASSPSGLRSNYGYTF
>TRBJ2-3|.|many|TRBV7-9
CASSLSRESTDTQYF
>TRBJ1-1|.|many|TRBV20-1
CSARFIAREGVNTEAFF